This TCR beta chain came from a study of T-cell memory formation after mild COVID-19. The germline V gene encodes CDR1 SQVTM and CDR2 ANQGSEA. This CDR3 is built from 13 residues. V was trimmed by 4 bases and J by 1 base, leaving 11 bases between them. Using its own MiXCR run on the 5' RACE reads, TCRdb lists one record per CDR3 protein. Among 190,000 or so distinct CDR3 sequences listed, 27% were seen once. Sequencing input: PBMCs or a T cell subset sorted from them (not recorded which). The V and J genes are TRBV29-1 and TRBJ2-7, with D unclear. The receptor was isolated from an adult woman who had mild COVID-19 (a few samples of this study predate the infection). Cell type and time point are not known. The CDR3: CSVGTAGSYEQYF. In DNA form, the CDR3 reads TGCAGCGTTGGTACTGCCGGATCCTACGAGCAGTACTTC.